The text below deals with one T cell receptor (beta chain). Its target is not known. The CDR3 has 17 residues. The V gene end was trimmed by 3 bases and the J gene end by 5 bases; junction bases not matched to a gene: 15. Germline-derived CDR1 and CDR2 are SGHNT and YYREEE (reference sequence). TCRdb's copy holds only in-frame clones and misses some; the assay was immunoSEQ multiplex PCR. Of 100,000 to 150,000 clones listed, around nine tenths are singletons. The data stem from a study of cytomegalovirus exposure and HLA in healthy donors. Overall study findings and caveats: The tendency of first-cohort TCR clusters to co-occur in the roughly 130 validation repertoires emerged from a later analysis.

The chain carries TRBV5-4 and TRBJ1-1; TRBD1 matches at 8 bases. The sample was PBMCs. This TCR derives from a young woman in good health and CMV-seronegative. The CDR3, as DNA: TGTGCCAGCAGCTGGGGGTGGCAGGGGGCGCGGATAACTGAAGCTTTCTTT. Amino acids: CASSWGWQGARITEAFF.